This passage covers 19 T cell receptor beta chains from one sample sequenced in a study of identifying expanded T cells in peripheral blood. Assay used: immunoSEQ multiplex PCR; TCRdb lists only in-frame clones, some missing. The repertoire holds tens of thousands of clones, with approximately 89% as singletons. Sequenced input: blood. Every receptor here comes from a person aged 18 to 69 in good health.

The genes are TRBV15 and TRBJ1-1; 7 bases line up with TRBD1. Germline V gene data show CDR1 as LNHNV and CDR2 as YYDKDF (reference sequence). CDR3 length: 16 residues. After removal of 0 bases from V and 7 bases from J, the junction contained 11 bases not matched to a gene. The CDR3 nucleotides read TGTGCCACCAGCAGAGACCAGAGGGACAGATCCATTGAAGCTTTCTTT. This encodes CATSRDQRDRSIEAFF.

The chain links TRBV5-1 to TRBJ1-4, with 8 bases fitting TRBD1. J lost 6 bases, V lost 2 bases, and 9 bases had no gene match. CDR1 SGHRS and CDR2 YFSETQ come from the germline V gene. The CDR3 has 16 amino acids. CDR3 nucleotides: TGCGCCAGCAGCTTTTTACCGGGACAGGTGGATGAAAAACTGTTTTTT. It is translated as CASSFLPGQVDEKLFF. Filled out from reference TRBV5-1 and TRBJ1-4, the complete variable domain reads KAGVTQTPRYLIKTRGQQVTLSCSPISGHRSVSWYQQTPGQGLQFLFEYFSETQRNKGNFPGRFSGRQFSNSRSEMNVSTLELGDSALYLCASSFLPGQVDEKLFFGSGTQLSVL.

The chain recombines TRBV2 with TRBJ1-2, with D possibly being TRBD1 (5 bases). In germline, CDR1 is SNHLY, CDR2 FYNNEI. V lost 4 bases and J lost 7, with 10 bases in between. The CDR3 runs to 12 residues. DNA for the CDR3: TGTGCCAGCAGTGTGGGGGGGTTTGGCTACACCTTC. Protein: CASSVGGFGYTF.

The V call is TRBV5-1, the J call TRBJ1-1; D uncertain. CDR3 length equals 15 residues. Germline V gene lookup returns CDR1 SGHRS and CDR2 YFSETQ. V was clipped by 1 base and J by 1 base, with 11 bases between them. The chain's CDR3 is CASSLLAEPNTEAFF. The CDR3 DNA sequence: TGCGCCAGCAGCTTGCTGGCAGAGCCGAACACTGAAGCTTTCTTT.

The chain combines TRBV29-1 with TRBJ2-1; 8 nucleotides align to TRBD2. The CDR3 covers 14 residues. Germline trimming cut 6 bases from V and 0 bases from J; bases unmatched to any gene: 4. The germline V gene encodes CDR1 SQVTM and CDR2 ANQGSEA. The CDR3: CSVRGGRSYNEQFF. The CDR3 coding sequence is TGCAGCGTCCGCGGGGGGCGCTCCTACAATGAGCAGTTCTTC.

For the CDR3, the DNA is TGTGCCAGCAGTAGAACTAGCGCGGGACGCAATGAGCAGTTCTTC. This sequence encodes CASSRTSAGRNEQFF. This rearrangement joins TRBV7-3 to TRBJ2-1, with 7 bases fitting TRBD2. This CDR3 comprises 15 residues. Germline assignment: CDR1 SGHTA and CDR2 FQGTGA. J lost 6 bases, V lost 6 bases, and 11 bases had no gene match.

This rearrangement joins TRBV5-1 to TRBJ1-5; D possibly corresponds to TRBD1 (6 bases). V lost 4 bases and J lost 7, with 15 bases in between. The CDR3 has 14 amino acids. From germline, CDR1 is SGHRS and CDR2 YFSETQ. CDR3 nucleotides: TGCGCCAGCAGCCCGGAGGGGGGTTCACAGCCCCAGCATTTT. Its translation: CASSPEGGSQPQHF.

V and J are TRBV27 and TRBJ2-6; TRBD1 matches 9 bases. After removal of 6 bases from V and 5 bases from J, the junction contained 8 bases not matched to a gene. CDR1 MNHEY and CDR2 SMNVEV come from the germline V gene (reference sequence). This CDR3 has 16 amino acids. The chain's CDR3 is CASSNTGGAWANVLTF. CDR3 sequence (DNA): TGTGCCAGCAGCAATACAGGGGGCGCCTGGGCCAACGTCCTGACTTTC. Supplemented by reference TRBV27 and TRBJ2-6, the full variable domain reads EAQVTQNPRYLITVTGKKLTVTCSQNMNHEYMSWYRQDPGLGLRQIYYSMNVEVTDKGDVPEGYKVSRKEKRNFPLILESPSPNQTSLYFCASSNTGGAWANVLTFGAGSRLTVL.

The rearrangement links TRBV7-3 to TRBJ2-5; 10 nucleotides align to TRBD1. The ends lost 5 bases at V and 10 bases at J; junction bases unmatched: 4. CDR1 and CDR2 (germline): SGHTA, FQGTGA. This CDR3 spans 12 amino acids. The CDR3 reads CASSQGQGDQYF. In DNA form, the CDR3 reads TGTGCCAGCAGCCAAGGACAGGGGGACCAGTACTTC.

The chain uses TRBV10-3 and TRBJ2-1; 8 bases agree with TRBD2. This CDR3 region has 16 residues. Germline loops: CDR1 ENHRY, CDR2 SYGVKD. Losses at the gene ends were 1 base for V and 0 bases for J; bases not matched to a gene: 2. The chain's CDR3 is CAISEYSGSSYNEQFF. In nucleotides, the CDR3 is TGTGCCATCAGTGAGTACAGCGGGAGCTCCTACAATGAGCAGTTCTTC.

The chain combines TRBV5-4 with TRBJ2-7; D possibly corresponds to TRBD2 (7 bases). The V gene's germline CDR1 is SGHNT and CDR2 YYREEE (reference sequence). V was clipped by 5 bases and J by 0 bases, with 15 bases between them. The CDR3 consists of 15 residues. This CDR3 is CASSEGGDGSYEQYF. DNA of the CDR3: TGTGCCAGCAGTGAAGGGGGGGACGGCTCCTACGAGCAGTACTTC.

The V call is TRBV30, the J call TRBJ2-7; TRBD1 might be the D (7 bases). Trimming shortened V by 3 bases and J by 7 bases, and 19 bases separated the two germline ends. The CDR3 has 14 amino acids. Germline CDR1 GTSNPN, CDR2 SVGIG (reference sequence). The CDR3: CAWRGLSIRGEQYF. The CDR3 region has the DNA TGTGCCTGGAGGGGACTCTCTATCAGGGGGGAGCAGTACTTC.

V usage is TRBV6-6 and J usage is TRBJ2-7, with 9 bases that match TRBD1. The CDR3 spans 14 residues. Looked up from germline, CDR1 is MNHNY and CDR2 is SVGAGI (reference sequence). Losses at the gene ends were 6 bases for V and 4 bases for J; bases not matched to a gene: 7. The CDR3 nucleotides are TGTGCCAGCAGCCAGGGACAGGGTGGGTACGAGCAGTACTTC. As protein: CASSQGQGGYEQYF.

The V call is TRBV7-9, the J call TRBJ1-5; TRBD1 matches 10 bases. Trimming at V came to 4 bases and at J to 2 bases, leaving 8 bases not matched to a gene. The CDR3 is made up of 17 amino acids. Looked up from germline, CDR1 is SEHNR and CDR2 is FQNEAQ (reference sequence). CDR3 protein: CASSSWTGGPRNQPQHF. DNA for the CDR3: TGTGCCAGCAGCTCCTGGACAGGGGGGCCTCGCAATCAGCCCCAGCATTTT.

The CDR3 nucleotides read TGCAGCGTTGAAAGGGCACAGGGGATCACAGATACGCAGTATTTT. Translated: CSVERAQGITDTQYF. V is TRBV29-1 and J is TRBJ2-3, with 7 nucleotides matching TRBD1. The trim removed 2 bases at V and 2 bases at J, leaving 7 bases unmatched. CDR1 SQVTM and CDR2 ANQGSEA come from the germline V gene. CDR3 length: 15 amino acids.

CDR3 protein: CASSTSTASYNEQFF. CDR3 nucleotide sequence: TGTGCCAGCAGTACCTCGACAGCCTCCTACAATGAGCAGTTCTTC. The rearrangement links TRBV6-5 to TRBJ2-1; tentatively, D is TRBD1 (5 bases). With 5 bases removed from V and 0 bases from J, the gap between germline ends came to 11 bases. This CDR3 region has 15 residues. In germline, CDR1 is MNHEY, CDR2 SVGAGI.

J is TRBJ1-1 and V is TRBV19; possible D gene TRBD1, 5 bases. V was pared by 4 bases and J by 0 bases, with 9 bases between. Germline-derived CDR1 and CDR2 are LNHDA and SQIVND (reference sequence). This CDR3 has 14 amino acids. CDR3 amino acids: CASSTGTLNTEAFF. The DNA for the CDR3 is TGTGCCAGTAGTACCGGGACGCTGAACACTGAAGCTTTCTTT.

The chain links TRBV20-1 to TRBJ2-5; D call uncertain. The germline V gene has CDR1 DFQATT and CDR2 SNEGSKA (reference sequence). V gave up 3 bases and J gave up 5 bases, with 4 bases separating them. The CDR3 runs to 10 residues. The CDR3 DNA sequence: TGCAGTGCTAGTTGGGAGACCCAGTACTTC. Translation gives CSASWETQYF.

In this sample, this clone turned up a few times. The chain recombines TRBV5-1 with TRBJ1-4; 9 bases agree with TRBD1. The CDR3 has 15 residues. Germline V lookup: CDR1 SGHRS, CDR2 YFSETQ. Trimming took 0 bases from V and 5 from J; bases not matched to a gene: 2. This CDR3 reads CASSLGGQGNEKLFF. CDR3 nucleotide sequence: TGCGCCAGCAGCTTGGGCGGACAGGGGAATGAAAAACTGTTTTTT.